Each of the 27 T cell receptor beta chains below was sequenced from the same sample in a study of CD4+ T cells in melanoma. Libraries were prepared by immunoSEQ multiplex PCR; TCRdb keeps only in-frame clonotypes and omits some of them. This table holds 15,000 to 20,000 clones, about four fifths found once. Sequencing input: cells from a culture (not recorded whether cultured in vitro). All receptors derive from a human donor with melanoma.

The chain uses TRBV2 and TRBJ1-3, with D uncertain. This CDR3 is built from 12 residues. The V gene's germline CDR1 is SNHLY and CDR2 FYNNEI. V was pared by 3 bases and J by 4 bases, with 4 bases between. The CDR3 bases are TGTGCCAGCAGTGACCGGGGAAACACCATATATTTT. Encoded protein: CASSDRGNTIYF.

This rearrangement joins TRBV18 to TRBJ2-1; D is perhaps TRBD1 or TRBD2 (5 bases each). The germline V and J ends were trimmed by 1 base and 7 bases, with 20 bases remaining between them. In germline, CDR1 is KGHSH, CDR2 LQKENI. The length of the CDR3 is 17 residues. The CDR3 loop is CASSPQQRTLKGNEQFF. DNA of the CDR3: TGTGCCAGCTCACCACAGCAGCGGACACTAAAGGGGAATGAGCAGTTCTTC. Full variable domain (missing parts from reference TRBV18 and TRBJ2-1): NAGVMQNPRHLVRRRGQEARLRCSPMKGHSHVYWYRQLPEEGLKFMVYLQKENIIDESGMPKERFSAEFPKEGPSILRIQQVVRGDSAAYFCASSPQQRTLKGNEQFFGPGTRLTVL.

The gene calls are TRBV7-8 and TRBJ2-5, with 13 bases lining up with TRBD2. Per germline, CDR1 SGHVS and CDR2 FQNEAQ. The V and J ends lost 2 bases and 1 base, in that order; junction bases with no gene match: 13. The CDR3 contains 20 residues. The CDR3 here is CASSLRPQLAGGPSQETQYF. CDR3 sequence (DNA): TGTGCCAGCAGCTTACGCCCCCAACTAGCGGGGGGGCCGTCCCAAGAGACCCAGTACTTC.

J is TRBJ1-1 and V is TRBV18; tentative D call: TRBD1 (6 bases). This CDR3 spans 18 amino acids. The germline gives CDR1 KGHSH, CDR2 LQKENI. V lost 0 bases to trimming and J lost 1 base, with 18 bases between them. This chain's CDR3 is CASSPPKGQGRGNTEAFF. The DNA of the CDR3 is TGTGCCAGCTCACCACCGAAAGGGCAAGGCAGGGGGAACACTGAAGCTTTCTTT.

The chain employs TRBV10-3 and TRBJ1-2; D is possibly TRBD1 (6 bases). Germline V CDR1 and CDR2: ENHRY, SYGVKD. This CDR3 has 18 residues. Trimming stripped 3 bases from V and 7 bases from J, with 27 bases between. This CDR3 is CAISDGSLQGRFKSGYTF. The CDR3, as DNA: TGTGCCATCAGTGACGGAAGCTTACAGGGTAGATTCAAAAGTGGCTACACCTTC.

The rearrangement uses TRBV7-2 and TRBJ2-1; TRBD1 matches 10 bases. With V trimmed by 5 bases and J by 6 bases, 7 bases remained unmatched. The CDR3 has 15 amino acids. The germline V gene encodes CDR1 SGHTA and CDR2 FQGNSA. In nucleotides, the CDR3 is TGTGCCAGCAGCCTCGGGGACAGGGGAGGCAATGAGCAGTTCTTC. It is translated as CASSLGDRGGNEQFF.

This clone was detected only once. The rearrangement joins TRBV23-1 to TRBJ2-5; D call uncertain. TRBV23-1 is treated as an ORF (open reading frame) with a function not yet certain. The CDR3 is 12 amino acids. The V end was cut by 0 bases, the J end by 5 bases, with 4 bases between. The CDR3 nucleotides are TGCGCCAGCAGTCAATCGGGGGAGACCCAGTACTTC. Translated: CASSQSGETQYF.

The chain joins TRBV11-3 to TRBJ2-1; D uncertain. Looked up from germline, CDR1 is SGHNT and CDR2 is YENEEA. This CDR3 is 14 amino acids long. V was cut by 3 bases and J by 2 bases, with 8 bases left in between. CDR3 sequence reads: CASSFQAAYNEQFF. The CDR3, as DNA: TGTGCCAGCAGCTTCCAAGCAGCCTACAATGAGCAGTTCTTC.

The chain has TRBV19 and TRBJ2-3, with TRBD1 identical over 7 bases. The V segment lost 9 bases and the J segment 8 bases; nucleotides outside the gene matches: 26. CDR1 and CDR2 (germline): LNHDA, SQIVND (reference sequence). The CDR3 spans 18 residues. The CDR3, as DNA: TGTGCCAGCAAAGGGCGTTTAGCAACAGGGGATGTTGCGGGTACGCAGTATTTT. Translated: CASKGRLATGDVAGTQYF.

This chain connects TRBV7-8 to TRBJ1-4; D gene ambiguous. The germline V gene encodes CDR1 SGHVS and CDR2 FQNEAQ. This CDR3 spans 16 amino acids. V was clipped by 5 bases and J by 8 bases, with 21 bases between them. The CDR3 reads CASSRFRTNPGEKLFF. The CDR3, as DNA: TGTGCCAGCAGCCGATTTCGGACTAACCCGGGGGAAAAACTGTTTTTT.

V is TRBV29-1 and J is TRBJ2-5, with D possibly TRBD2 on 6 matching bases. The CDR3 consists of 13 residues. From germline, CDR1 is SQVTM and CDR2 ANQGSEA. Trimming removed 5 bases at V and 5 bases at J, with 15 bases between. DNA for the CDR3: TGCAGCGTTCCCGGTGCAGGGAGGGAGACCCAGTACTTC. This encodes CSVPGAGRETQYF.

The genes are TRBV10-3 and TRBJ2-7, with 15 positions matching TRBD2. The V segment lost 4 bases and the J segment 4 bases; nucleotides outside the gene matches: 5. Germline V gene sequence: CDR1 ENHRY, CDR2 SYGVKD. The CDR3 has 16 amino acids. CDR3 loop: CAISGRTSGGAYEQYF. The CDR3 DNA reads as TGTGCCATCAGTGGGAGGACTAGCGGGGGGGCTTACGAGCAGTACTTC.

This chain joins TRBV5-1 and TRBJ2-5; 8 positions agree with TRBD1. The germline gives CDR1 SGHRS, CDR2 YFSETQ. V trimming: 6 bases; J trimming: 1 base; junction bases outside the gene matches: 5. This CDR3 has 14 residues. In DNA, the CDR3 is TGCGCCAGCACCCGGGGGACAGGCCAAGAGACCCAGTACTTC. This encodes CASTRGTGQETQYF.

This chain uses TRBV6-5 with TRBJ1-1; 7 bases agree with TRBD1. With 0 bases clipped from V and 0 bases from J, the junction kept 4 bases outside the gene matches. This CDR3 contains 16 residues. CDR1 and CDR2 (germline): MNHEY, SVGAGI. CDR3 sequence reads: CASSYSGQSMNTEAFF. The CDR3 nucleotides read TGTGCCAGCAGTTACTCGGGACAGAGCATGAACACTGAAGCTTTCTTT.

This clone was counted once. CDR3 sequence (DNA): TGTGCCAGCAGCCGAAATGGGGGGGACGGAAACACCATATATTTT. Amino acid sequence: CASSRNGGDGNTIYF. The chain is built from TRBV6-5 and TRBJ1-3; a weak D match, TRBD1 (5 bases). Germline CDR1 is MNHEY and CDR2 is SVGAGI. V shed 6 bases and J shed 4 bases, with 16 bases lying between them. This CDR3 is built from 15 residues.

The chain combines TRBV30 with TRBJ2-1, with D possibly TRBD2 on 5 matching bases. Trimming left V 5 bases short and J 5 bases short, with 13 bases between. From germline, CDR1 is GTSNPN and CDR2 SVGIG (reference sequence). The CDR3 extends over 13 amino acids. The CDR3 DNA follows: TGTGCCTGGCGGAGGCCGGGAAACAATGAGCAGTTCTTC. It specifies CAWRRPGNNEQFF. The full variable domain, its missing parts supplied by reference TRBV30 and TRBJ2-1, is SQTIHQWPATLVQPVGSPLSLECTVEGTSNPNLYWYRQAAGRGLQLLFYSVGIGQISSEVPQNLSASRPQDRQFILSSKKLLLSDSGFYLCAWRRPGNNEQFFGPGTRLTVL.

The chain uses TRBV11-2 and TRBJ1-1; D is possibly TRBD1 (5 bases). CDR3 length equals 13 residues. Germline CDR1 and CDR2: SGHAT and FQNNGV. V gave up 2 bases and J gave up 5 bases, with 9 bases separating them. The CDR3 DNA reads TGTGCCAGCAGCTTAAACCCAGGGACTGAAGCTTTCTTT. Protein: CASSLNPGTEAFF.

This chain joins TRBV18 and TRBJ1-2; perhaps TRBD1 as D (5 bases). The V end lost 2 bases, the J end lost 4 bases, and 14 bases lay between the germline ends. The CDR3 has 15 amino acids. Germline CDR1 KGHSH, CDR2 LQKENI. CDR3 sequence (DNA): TGTGCCAGCTCACCAGGGCAGGGTGGTGCCTATGGCTACACCTTC. Protein: CASSPGQGGAYGYTF.

The chain links TRBV19 to TRBJ1-5; tentatively, D is TRBD1 (6 bases). CDR1 is LNHDA, CDR2 SQIVND, per germline (reference sequence). This CDR3 has 14 residues. The germline V and J ends were trimmed by 1 base and 7 bases, with 11 bases remaining between them. CDR3 residues: CASSIVGGSQPQHF. CDR3 sequence (DNA): TGTGCCAGTAGTATAGTGGGGGGCAGCCAGCCCCAGCATTTT.

As regards this clone: Other DNA sequences in this specimen translate into the identical CDR3. The chain recombines TRBV5-1 with TRBJ2-3; D not resolved. V lost 2 bases and J lost 5, with 9 bases in between. Germline V CDR1 and CDR2: SGHRS, YFSETQ. The length of the CDR3 is 13 residues. The CDR3 is CASSFWGRDTQYF. The CDR3 region has the DNA TGCGCCAGCAGCTTTTGGGGTCGAGATACGCAGTATTTT.

This clone was seen a handful of times. The gene calls are TRBV7-9 and TRBJ2-7, with D tentatively TRBD2 (6 bases). This CDR3 has 14 residues. Germline V gene data show CDR1 as SEHNR and CDR2 as FQNEAQ (reference sequence). Between the trimmed V and J ends, which lost 0 bases and 7 bases, there was a span of 13 bases. This CDR3 is CASSLAGRGGEQYF. The CDR3 DNA reads as TGTGCCAGCAGCTTAGCGGGCAGAGGAGGGGAGCAGTACTTC.

This clone was seen a handful of times. The DNA for the CDR3 is TGTGCCAGCTCACAACGCGGAGAGTTCTCTGGGGCCAACGTCCTGACTTTC. Protein product: CASSQRGEFSGANVLTF. The genes are TRBV18 and TRBJ2-6; no firm D call. CDR3 size: 17 residues. With 4 bases removed from V and 0 bases from J, the gap between germline ends came to 13 bases. CDR1 KGHSH and CDR2 LQKENI come from the germline V gene.

The rearrangement joins TRBV6-1 to TRBJ2-7; TRBD2 is a possible D gene (7 bases). The CDR3 runs 12 residues. CDR1 MNHNS and CDR2 SASEGT come from the germline V gene. CDR3 sequence reads: CAWGGRGLKQYF. The CDR3 DNA sequence: TGTGCATGGGGGGGCAGGGGTCTTAAGCAGTACTTC.

The chain links TRBV6-1 to TRBJ2-7; D remains unclear. V was pared by 4 bases and J by 0 bases, with 4 bases between. CDR3 length equals 12 residues. Germline loops: CDR1 MNHNS, CDR2 SASEGT. The CDR3 is CASSVYSYEQYF. The CDR3 DNA sequence: TGTGCCAGCAGTGTATACTCCTACGAGCAGTACTTC.

The V and J genes are TRBV6-5 and TRBJ1-2; 8 bases line up with TRBD1. From germline, CDR1 is MNHEY and CDR2 SVGAGI. CDR3 length equals 14 residues. The V segment lost 2 bases and the J segment 4 bases; nucleotides outside the gene matches: 3. CDR3 sequence: CASSYDRGSYGYTF. CDR3 coding DNA: TGTGCCAGCAGTTACGACAGGGGTAGCTATGGCTACACCTTC.

The chain recombines TRBV2 with TRBJ2-1; 8 nucleotides agree with TRBD2. CDR1 and CDR2 (germline): SNHLY, FYNNEI. The length of the CDR3 is 14 residues. The junction had 3 bases not matched to a gene; V was cut back by 7 bases and J by 1 base. CDR3 bases: TGTGCCAGCAAGAGCGGGGGTTCCTACAATGAGCAGTTCTTC. Protein product: CASKSGGSYNEQFF.

The chain joins TRBV5-8 to TRBJ2-5; no clear D. With 4 bases removed from V and 7 bases from J, the gap between germline ends came to 17 bases. Looked up from germline, CDR1 is SGHTS and CDR2 is YDEGEE. The CDR3 loop spans 14 amino acids. The CDR3 loop reads CASSLPRRLGTQYF. DNA for the CDR3: TGTGCCAGCAGCCTCCCTCGCCGTCTCGGGACCCAGTACTTC.